This note documents a single T cell receptor beta chain sequence. These data come from a study of T cell changes during pregnancy in multiple sclerosis. CDR3 length equals 13 residues. Germline V gene data show CDR1 as MNHNS and CDR2 as SASEGT. The V end lost 1 base, the J end lost 4 bases, and 8 bases lay between the germline ends. Sequenced by immunoSEQ multiplex PCR; TCRdb stores in-frame clones only, minus some. The table has about 73,000 clones, around 92% seen once. The TCR was taken from a female donor in good health, enrolled as a control in a pregnancy study. The chain has TRBV6-1 and TRBJ2-7, with D possibly being TRBD1 (6 bases). The sample consisted of peripheral blood, taken in the third trimester of pregnancy. CDR3 coding DNA: TGTGCCAGCAGTGAAGGGACAGTTTACGAGCAGTACTTC. Amino acids: CASSEGTVYEQYF.